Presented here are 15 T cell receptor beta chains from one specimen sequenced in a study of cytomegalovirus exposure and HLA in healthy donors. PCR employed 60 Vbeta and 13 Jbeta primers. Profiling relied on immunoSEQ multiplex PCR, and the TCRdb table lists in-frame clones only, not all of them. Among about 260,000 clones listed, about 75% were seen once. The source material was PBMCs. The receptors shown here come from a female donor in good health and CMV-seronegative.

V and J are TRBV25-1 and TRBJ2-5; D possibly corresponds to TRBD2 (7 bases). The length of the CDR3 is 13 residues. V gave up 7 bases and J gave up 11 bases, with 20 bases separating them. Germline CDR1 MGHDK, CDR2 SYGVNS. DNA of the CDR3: TGTGCCAGCAAGTTCGGCCAGGGGAGGGAGCAGTACTTC. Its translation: CASKFGQGREQYF.

The DNA of the CDR3 is TGTGCCAGCAGCCCGAGACTAGCGGGAGGGCCAAGGTACGAGCAGTACTTC. Encoded protein: CASSPRLAGGPRYEQYF. The genes are TRBV7-8 and TRBJ2-7; 14 bases fit TRBD2. Germline V CDR1 and CDR2: SGHVS, FQNEAQ. With 5 bases clipped from V and 4 bases from J, the junction kept 10 bases outside the gene matches. CDR3 size: 17 residues.

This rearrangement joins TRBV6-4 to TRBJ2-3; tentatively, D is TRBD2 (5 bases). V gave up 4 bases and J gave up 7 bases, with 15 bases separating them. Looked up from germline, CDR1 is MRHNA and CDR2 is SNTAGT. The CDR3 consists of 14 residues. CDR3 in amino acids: CASSAASSANTQYF. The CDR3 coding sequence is TGTGCCAGCAGTGCTGCTAGCTCCGCCAATACGCAGTATTTT.

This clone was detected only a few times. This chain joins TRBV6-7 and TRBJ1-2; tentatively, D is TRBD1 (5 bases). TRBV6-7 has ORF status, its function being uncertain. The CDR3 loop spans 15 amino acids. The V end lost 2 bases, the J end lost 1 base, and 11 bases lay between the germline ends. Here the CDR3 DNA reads TGTGCCAGCAGTTACCGACAGACACTTAACTATGGCTACACCTTC. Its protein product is CASSYRQTLNYGYTF.

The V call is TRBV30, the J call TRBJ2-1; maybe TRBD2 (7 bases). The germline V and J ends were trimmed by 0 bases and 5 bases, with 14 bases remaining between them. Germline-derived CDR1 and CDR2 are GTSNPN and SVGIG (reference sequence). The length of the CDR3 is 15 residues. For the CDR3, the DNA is TGTGCCTGGAGTGTAAGAGGGGGACTAAACAATGAGCAGTTCTTC. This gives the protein CAWSVRGGLNNEQFF.

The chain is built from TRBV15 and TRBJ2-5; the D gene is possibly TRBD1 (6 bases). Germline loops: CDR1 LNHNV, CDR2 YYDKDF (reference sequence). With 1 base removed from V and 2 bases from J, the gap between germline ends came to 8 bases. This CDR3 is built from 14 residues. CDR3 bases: TGTGCCACCAGCAGAGGGACAGAACAAGAGACCCAGTACTTC. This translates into CATSRGTEQETQYF.

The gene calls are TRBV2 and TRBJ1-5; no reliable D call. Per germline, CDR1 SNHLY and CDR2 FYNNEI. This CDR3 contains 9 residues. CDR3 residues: CGSGEPQHF. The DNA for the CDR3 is TGTGGGTCGGGTGAGCCCCAGCATTTT.

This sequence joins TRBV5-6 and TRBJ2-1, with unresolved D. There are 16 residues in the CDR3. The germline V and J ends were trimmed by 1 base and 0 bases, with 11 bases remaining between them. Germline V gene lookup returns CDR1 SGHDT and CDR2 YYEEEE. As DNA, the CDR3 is TGTGCCAGCAGCTTGTTCCACTCGAGCTCCTACAATGAGCAGTTCTTC. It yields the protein CASSLFHSSSYNEQFF.

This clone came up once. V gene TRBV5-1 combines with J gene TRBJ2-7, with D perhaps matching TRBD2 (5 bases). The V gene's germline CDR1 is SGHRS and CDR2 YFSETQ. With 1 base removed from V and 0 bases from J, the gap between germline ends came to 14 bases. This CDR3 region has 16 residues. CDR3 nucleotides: TGCGCCAGCAGCTTGAATCCCGGACTGGGCTCCTACGAGCAGTACTTC. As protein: CASSLNPGLGSYEQYF.

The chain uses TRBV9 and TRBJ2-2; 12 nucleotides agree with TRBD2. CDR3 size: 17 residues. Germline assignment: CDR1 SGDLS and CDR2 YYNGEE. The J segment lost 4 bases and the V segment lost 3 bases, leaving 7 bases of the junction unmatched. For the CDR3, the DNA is TGTGCCAGCAGCGGCGGACTAGCGGGACTGAGCACCGGGGAGCTGTTTTTT. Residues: CASSGGLAGLSTGELFF. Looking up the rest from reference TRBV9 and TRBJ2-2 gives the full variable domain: DSGVTQTPKHLITATGQRVTLRCSPRSGDLSVYWYQQSLDQGLQFLIQYYNGEERAKGNILERFSAQQFPDLHSELNLSSLELGDSALYFCASSGGLAGLSTGELFFGEGSRLTVL.

DNA for the CDR3: TGTGCCAGCAGGCAGACTTCCACAGATACGCAGTATTTT. Encoded protein: CASRQTSTDTQYF. The V call is TRBV7-2, the J call TRBJ2-3; D is unresolved. Germline V gene lookup returns CDR1 SGHTA and CDR2 FQGNSA. There are 13 residues in the CDR3. V was shortened by 6 bases and J by 2 bases, with 9 bases between the two germline ends.

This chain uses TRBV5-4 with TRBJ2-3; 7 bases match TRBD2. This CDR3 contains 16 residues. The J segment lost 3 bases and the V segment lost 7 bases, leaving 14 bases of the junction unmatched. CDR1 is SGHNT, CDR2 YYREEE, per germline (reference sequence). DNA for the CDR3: TGTGCCAGCGGGTCCCTTGCGGGAGCGAGGACAGATACGCAGTATTTT. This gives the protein CASGSLAGARTDTQYF.

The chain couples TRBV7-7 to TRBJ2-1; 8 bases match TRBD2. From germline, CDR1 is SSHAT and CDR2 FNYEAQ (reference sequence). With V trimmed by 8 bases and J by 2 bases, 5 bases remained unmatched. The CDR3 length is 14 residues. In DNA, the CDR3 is TGTGCCAGCGCAGCGGGAGCTCCCTACAATGAGCAGTTCTTC. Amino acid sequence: CASAAGAPYNEQFF.

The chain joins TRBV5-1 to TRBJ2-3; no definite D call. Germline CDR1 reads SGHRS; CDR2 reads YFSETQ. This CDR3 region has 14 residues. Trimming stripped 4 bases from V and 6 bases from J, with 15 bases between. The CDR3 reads CASSPRIQDDTQYF. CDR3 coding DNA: TGCGCCAGCAGCCCGCGGATTCAAGACGATACGCAGTATTTT. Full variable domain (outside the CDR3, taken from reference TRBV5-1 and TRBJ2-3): KAGVTQTPRYLIKTRGQQVTLSCSPISGHRSVSWYQQTPGQGLQFLFEYFSETQRNKGNFPGRFSGRQFSNSRSEMNVSTLELGDSALYLCASSPRIQDDTQYFGPGTRLTVL.

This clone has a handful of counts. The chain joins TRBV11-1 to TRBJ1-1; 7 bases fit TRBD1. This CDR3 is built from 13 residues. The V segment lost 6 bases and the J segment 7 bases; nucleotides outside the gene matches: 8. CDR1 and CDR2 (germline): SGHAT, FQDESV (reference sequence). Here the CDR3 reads CASSYTGVGEAFF. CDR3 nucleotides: TGTGCCAGCAGTTACACAGGGGTTGGTGAAGCTTTCTTT. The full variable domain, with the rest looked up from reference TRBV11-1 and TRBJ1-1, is EAEVAQSPRYKITEKSQAVAFWCDPISGHATLYWYRQILGQGPELLVQFQDESVVDDSQLPKDRFSAERLKGVDSTLKIQPAELGDSAMYLCASSYTGVGEAFFGQGTRLTVV.